The 26 T cell receptor beta chains listed next were all sequenced from one sample in a study of circulating tumor DNA in untreated peripheral T-cell lymphoma. Measured with immunoSEQ multiplex PCR; TCRdb has only the in-frame clones, and not every one. This sample has approximately 6,900 clones, with 70% to 85% found just once. The source material was tumor tissue. Receptor source: a human donor with peripheral T-cell lymphoma.

V and J are TRBV6-8 and TRBJ2-7; D is uncertain. The germline V gene has CDR1 MNHGY and CDR2 SAAAGT. This CDR3 comprises 13 residues. V was trimmed by 0 bases and J by 8 bases, leaving 11 bases between them. This CDR3 reads CASSYSNQYKQYF. Written as DNA, the CDR3 is TGTGCCAGCAGTTACTCGAACCAGTACAAGCAGTACTTC.

V usage is TRBV19 and J usage is TRBJ2-3; no clear D gene. The CDR3 loop spans 14 amino acids. V lost 6 bases to trimming and J lost 0 bases, with 10 bases between them. Germline assignment: CDR1 LNHDA and CDR2 SQIVND (reference sequence). The CDR3 protein is CASRNPTSTDTQYF. Here the CDR3 DNA reads TGTGCCAGTAGAAACCCGACTAGCACAGATACGCAGTATTTT.

The V and J genes are TRBV28 and TRBJ2-5; D is possibly TRBD2 (6 bases). Trimming removed 5 bases from V and 5 bases from J, with 18 bases in between. Germline lookup yields CDR1 MDHEN and CDR2 SYDVKM. The CDR3 totals 15 residues. The CDR3 region has the DNA TGTGCCAGCAGTGGGGCAGGGAGGTCCGGGGAGACCCAGTACTTC. Translated: CASSGAGRSGETQYF.

A few counts support this clone. The genes are TRBV19 and TRBJ2-1, with D tentatively TRBD2 (5 bases). Deletions cut 5 bases from V and 5 bases from J, with 13 bases between. Germline values: CDR1 LNHDA, CDR2 SQIVND (reference sequence). This CDR3 is built from 14 residues. For the CDR3, the DNA is TGTGCCAGTAGTCCAAGCGGACTTCACAATGAGCAGTTCTTC. Translation gives CASSPSGLHNEQFF.

V usage is TRBV29-1 and J usage is TRBJ1-1; D not resolved. Per germline, CDR1 SQVTM and CDR2 ANQGSEA. The CDR3 is 13 residues long. Trimming took off 5 bases at V and 4 bases at J, with 14 bases between the two ends. CDR3 bases: TGCAGCGTTTCGACTATCCGGGGCACTGAAGCTTTCTTT. It codes for CSVSTIRGTEAFF.

This clone appeared a few times. The rearrangement links TRBV19 to TRBJ2-6, with D maybe TRBD2 (5 bases). The CDR3 sequence is 16 residues long. Germline assignment: CDR1 LNHDA and CDR2 SQIVND (reference sequence). The V end was cut by 5 bases, the J end by 0 bases, with 11 bases between. Written as DNA, the CDR3 is TGTGCCAGTAGTCCGCACGGGGACTCTGGGGCCAACGTCCTGACTTTC. It specifies CASSPHGDSGANVLTF.

The chain links TRBV11-3 to TRBJ1-3; the D is unclear. Trimming took 3 bases from V and 0 from J, leaving 12 bases between them. The CDR3 contains 16 residues. From germline, CDR1 is SGHNT and CDR2 YENEEA. DNA for the CDR3: TGTGCCAGCAGCTTGGACGGGAGCCTCTCTGGAAACACCATATATTTT. Translated, it gives CASSLDGSLSGNTIYF.

CDR3 amino acids: CASSPGTGEETQYF. The CDR3 bases are TGTGCCAGCAGTCCCGGGACAGGGGAAGAGACCCAGTACTTC. The rearrangement links TRBV6-7 to TRBJ2-5, with 10 bases aligning to TRBD1. TRBV6-7 is classed as an ORF, of uncertain function. Trimming cost V 5 bases and J 3 bases; bases outside gene matches: 3. The CDR3 extends over 14 amino acids.

The chain carries TRBV29-1 and TRBJ1-6; no definite D call. This CDR3 has 13 residues. The germline V and J ends were trimmed by 6 bases and 3 bases, with 9 bases remaining between them. Germline V lookup: CDR1 SQVTM, CDR2 ANQGSEA. The CDR3 region is CSVGNNYNSPLHF. The CDR3 region has the DNA TGCAGCGTGGGAAACAACTATAATTCACCCCTCCACTTT.

V is TRBV11-3 and J is TRBJ2-1, with TRBD1 matching over 11 bases. With V trimmed by 5 bases and J by 8 bases, 11 bases remained unmatched. This CDR3 is built from 16 residues. Germline-derived CDR1 and CDR2 are SGHNT and YENEEA. DNA of the CDR3: TGTGCCAGCAGCCCTGCCGGGACAGGGGGGTATGATGAGCAGTTCTTC. It is translated as CASSPAGTGGYDEQFF. Drawing the rest from reference TRBV11-3 and TRBJ2-1, the complete variable domain is EAGVVQSPRYKIIEKKQPVAFWCNPISGHNTLYWYLQNLGQGPELLIRYENEEAVDDSQLPKDRFSAERLKGVDSTLKIQPAELGDSAVYLCASSPAGTGGYDEQFFGPGTRLTVL.

This chain uses TRBV12-5 with TRBJ2-1; 7 bases agree with TRBD1. Unmatched junction bases numbered 12, after V lost 6 bases and J lost 7 bases. CDR1 and CDR2 from the germline V gene are LGHNT and FRNRAP. The CDR3 is made up of 15 amino acids. In DNA form, the CDR3 reads TGTGCTAGTGGCGGATCCAGGGGGATAATAAATGAGCAGTTCTTC. Protein: CASGGSRGIINEQFF.

The chain recombines TRBV18 with TRBJ1-5; maybe TRBD1 (5 bases). Germline CDR1 is KGHSH and CDR2 is LQKENI. The CDR3 spans 14 residues. Trimming stripped 5 bases from V and 6 bases from J, with 14 bases between. Here the CDR3 reads CASSEGQGAQPQHF. CDR3 DNA: TGTGCCAGCTCAGAAGGGCAGGGTGCTCAGCCCCAGCATTTT. The full variable domain, in which reference TRBV18 and TRBJ1-5 provide the parts outside the CDR3, is NAGVMQNPRHLVRRRGQEARLRCSPMKGHSHVYWYRQLPEEGLKFMVYLQKENIIDESGMPKERFSAEFPKEGPSILRIQQVVRGDSAAYFCASSEGQGAQPQHFGDGTRLSIL.

The V gene is TRBV28, the J gene TRBJ2-5; D gene unclear. V lost 3 bases, J lost 0 bases, and 5 bases lay in between. The CDR3 consists of 13 residues. Germline CDR1 is MDHEN and CDR2 is SYDVKM. CDR3 nucleotide sequence: TGTGCCAGCAGTTTCCGGGACCAAGAGACCCAGTACTTC. Protein product: CASSFRDQETQYF.

This sequence joins TRBV2 and TRBJ1-5; no firm D call. CDR1 is SNHLY and CDR2 is FYNNEI in the germline V gene. V lost 6 bases and J lost 7, with 13 bases in between. The CDR3 spans 13 residues. CDR3 amino acids: CASSKVPRQPQHF. The CDR3 DNA follows: TGTGCCAGCAGCAAGGTACCCAGGCAGCCCCAGCATTTT.

Of note for this clone: At one of its ends the junction is not consistent with the germline gene, which may arise from a read error. CDR3 nucleotides: TGTGCCAGCAGCTTAGCGCCTCCAGGGGCTGGCTACACCTTC. Translated: CASSLAPPGAGYTF. The chain combines TRBV15 with TRBJ1-2; a weak D match, TRBD1 (6 bases). The CDR3 loop spans 14 amino acids. Germline V gene lookup returns CDR1 LNHNV and CDR2 YYDKDF (reference sequence).

Only a few counts were recorded for this clone. The CDR3 spells CASTIGGGMTDTQYF. The CDR3 bases are TGTGCCAGCACCATAGGGGGGGGGATGACAGATACGCAGTATTTT. This sequence joins TRBV28 and TRBJ2-3; possibly TRBD2 for D (7 bases). The V gene's germline CDR1 is MDHEN and CDR2 SYDVKM. Trimming removed 7 bases from V and 3 bases from J, with 17 bases in between. CDR3 length: 15 residues.

Relative to its sample, this clone is medium-sized (0.01 to 0.1%). This chain joins TRBV6-8 and TRBJ1-1, with no clear D. V lost 3 bases, J lost 1 base, and 3 bases lay in between. The germline V gene has CDR1 MNHGY and CDR2 SAAAGT. The CDR3 has 12 residues. CDR3 in amino acids: CASSYRNTEAFF. CDR3 DNA sequence: TGTGCCAGCAGTTATAGGAACACTGAAGCTTTCTTT.

The chain links TRBV6-7 to TRBJ2-1, with D perhaps TRBD1 (5 bases). TRBV6-7 is known as an ORF, though its function is uncertain. CDR3 length: 15 residues. V was shortened by 2 bases and J by 5 bases, with 13 bases between the two germline ends. CDR3 bases: TGTGCCAGCAGTTACGGTGGAAGCAGGGACAATGAGCAGTTCTTC. This sequence encodes CASSYGGSRDNEQFF.

This sequence joins TRBV18 and TRBJ1-1; 7 bases align to TRBD1. The junction had 3 bases not matched to a gene; V was cut back by 5 bases and J by 3 bases. The CDR3 extends over 13 amino acids. Germline V gene sequence: CDR1 KGHSH, CDR2 LQKENI. The CDR3 sequence is CASSAGTDTEAFF. Written as DNA, the CDR3 is TGTGCCAGCTCAGCAGGGACAGACACTGAAGCTTTCTTT.

This clone was observed a single time. The chain couples TRBV6-8 to TRBJ2-7; D is ambiguous. Trimming removed 5 bases at V and 3 bases at J, with 17 bases between. Germline CDR1 and CDR2: MNHGY and SAAAGT. The CDR3 consists of 15 residues. The CDR3 bases are TGTGCCAGCAGTGGCTCAGCGATTTTAGTCTACGAGCAGTACTTC. Its translation: CASSGSAILVYEQYF.

A few counts support this clone. This sequence joins TRBV19 and TRBJ2-2; D remains ambiguous. The V gene lost 8 bases and the J gene lost 5 bases, with 21 bases spanning the gap. Germline CDR1 reads LNHDA; CDR2 reads SQIVND (reference sequence). CDR3 size: 16 residues. For the CDR3, the DNA is TGTGCCAGTTCCTTTTACAATGGTCGGGTTACCGGGGAGCTGTTTTTT. Protein: CASSFYNGRVTGELFF.

The V call is TRBV2, the J call TRBJ1-5; possibly TRBD1 for D (5 bases). This CDR3 region has 13 residues. CDR1 is SNHLY, CDR2 FYNNEI, per germline. The germline V and J ends were trimmed by 5 bases and 4 bases, with 9 bases remaining between them. The CDR3 loop reads CASSLGPNQPQHF. In nucleotides, the CDR3 is TGTGCCAGCAGTTTGGGGCCGAATCAGCCCCAGCATTTT.

This clone was picked up one time. The V gene is TRBV11-3, the J gene TRBJ2-7; possible D gene TRBD2, 6 bases. The germline V gene has CDR1 SGHNT and CDR2 YENEEA. The CDR3 has 15 residues. Trimming pared 5 bases from V and 3 bases from J, leaving 17 bases between. The CDR3: CASSPGPEGFYEQYF. CDR3 in DNA: TGTGCCAGCAGCCCGGGACCGGAGGGATTCTACGAGCAGTACTTC.

The J gene is TRBJ1-2, the V gene TRBV1. TRBV1 has pseudogene status. This CDR3 has 14 residues. DNA of the CDR3: TGCGCCAGCAGCGGACGGCCCATATCTTCCGGCTACACCTTC. Its translation: CASSGRPISSGYTF.

J is TRBJ1-1 and V is TRBV18; the D is unclear. The CDR3 extends over 14 amino acids. Trimming took 4 bases from V and 1 from J, leaving 10 bases between them. CDR1 is KGHSH, CDR2 LQKENI, per germline. In DNA, the CDR3 is TGTGCCAGCTCACGTACCTCAGGGAACACTGAAGCTTTCTTT. Its protein is CASSRTSGNTEAFF.

V is TRBV5-1 and J is TRBJ2-2, with a weak D call TRBD2 (6 bases). Germline assignment: CDR1 SGHRS and CDR2 YFSETQ. The ends were cut back, 1 base at V and 3 bases at J, with 10 bases in the middle. This CDR3 comprises 15 residues. The CDR3 loop reads CASSLIGGDTGELFF. CDR3 DNA sequence: TGCGCCAGCAGCTTGATAGGAGGGGACACCGGGGAGCTGTTTTTT.